These T cell receptor beta chains were read from a single sample in a study of T-cell memory formation after mild COVID-19. TCRdb called the 5' RACE reads again in MiXCR, with one record for every CDR3 protein. In the table there are under 550,000 distinct CDR3 sequences, approximately 19% of which are singletons. Sequencing was performed on PBMCs or a T cell subset sorted from them (not recorded which). These receptors came from a man aged 18 to 29 who had mild COVID-19 (a few samples of this study predate the infection). Cell type and time point are not known. Each CDR3 is given with its conserved first and last residue. D genes are given only for firm matches. Clone size is shown for a subset of rows, as once, few, many or a class of expanded clone.

d_gene: TRBD2; abundance: few; j_gene: TRBJ2-3; v_gene: TRBV12-5; CDR3aa: CASGSKAGEMSF; CDR3nt: TGTGCTAGTGGTTCTAAAGCGGGGGAGATGTCTTTT
d_gene: TRBD2; abundance: .; j_gene: TRBJ2-5; v_gene: TRBV9; CDR3aa: CASSAGTTSQETQYF; CDR3nt: TGTGCCAGCAGCGCTGGGACTACCTCCCAAGAGACCCAGTACTTC
d_gene: .; abundance: many; j_gene: TRBJ1-2; v_gene: TRBV12-3/TRBV12-4; CDR3aa: CASSGVQAAGYTF; CDR3nt: TGTGCCAGCAGTGGGGTCCAGGCAGCTGGCTACACCTTC
d_gene: .; abundance: .; j_gene: TRBJ1-2; v_gene: TRBV3-1; CDR3aa: CASSQTMVTHGYTF; CDR3nt: TGTGCCAGCAGCCAAACTATGGTTACGCATGGCTACACCTTC
d_gene: .; abundance: many; j_gene: TRBJ1-1; v_gene: TRBV19; CDR3aa: CASTPGIGGTEAFF; CDR3nt: TGTGCCAGTACCCCCGGGATTGGGGGCACTGAAGCTTTCTTT
d_gene: .; abundance: .; j_gene: TRBJ2-1; v_gene: TRBV20-1; CDR3aa: CSARPPGGSSYNEQFF; CDR3nt: TGCAGTGCTAGACCACCAGGGGGGAGCTCCTACAATGAGCAGTTCTTC
d_gene: .; abundance: few; j_gene: TRBJ2-3; v_gene: TRBV15; CDR3aa: CATSRGLGGLADTQYF; CDR3nt: TGTGCCACCAGCAGAGGGTTGGGGGGGCTGGCGGATACGCAGTATTTT
d_gene: TRBD1; abundance: few; j_gene: TRBJ2-2; v_gene: TRBV7-2; CDR3aa: CASMGQVAGELFF; CDR3nt: TGTGCCAGTATGGGACAGGTAGCCGGGGAGCTGTTTTTT
d_gene: TRBD1; abundance: many; j_gene: TRBJ2-5; v_gene: TRBV12-3/TRBV12-4; CDR3aa: CASSLISGGAETQYF; CDR3nt: TGTGCCAGCAGTTTAATTTCAGGGGGCGCGGAGACCCAGTACTTC
d_gene: TRBD1; abundance: .; j_gene: TRBJ1-5; v_gene: TRBV6-2/TRBV6-3; CDR3aa: CASSYGGTGDQPQHF; CDR3nt: TGTGCCAGCAGTTACGGGGGGACAGGGGATCAGCCCCAGCATTTT
d_gene: TRBD1; abundance: .; j_gene: TRBJ1-2; v_gene: TRBV6-1; CDR3aa: CASSLLGQAAGSYTF; CDR3nt: TGTGCCAGCAGTCTCCTGGGACAGGCGGCTGGGAGCTACACCTTC
d_gene: TRBD2; abundance: .; j_gene: TRBJ2-1; v_gene: TRBV30; CDR3aa: CAWSVLAGVNNEQFF; CDR3nt: TGTGCCTGGAGTGTCTTGGCGGGGGTTAACAATGAGCAGTTCTTC
d_gene: .; abundance: .; j_gene: TRBJ1-1; v_gene: TRBV5-1; CDR3aa: CASSLVVEAVTEAFF; CDR3nt: TGCGCCAGCAGCTTGGTTGTGGAAGCGGTCACTGAAGCTTTCTTT